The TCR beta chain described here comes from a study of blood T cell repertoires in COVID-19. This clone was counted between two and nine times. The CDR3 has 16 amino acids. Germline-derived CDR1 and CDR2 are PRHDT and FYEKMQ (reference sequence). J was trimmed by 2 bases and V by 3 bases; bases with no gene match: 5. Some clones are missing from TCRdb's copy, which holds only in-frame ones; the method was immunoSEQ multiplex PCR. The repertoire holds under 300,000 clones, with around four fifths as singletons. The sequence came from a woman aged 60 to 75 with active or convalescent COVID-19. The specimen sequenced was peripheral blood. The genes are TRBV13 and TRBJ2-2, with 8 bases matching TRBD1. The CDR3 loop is CASSLPGQVNTGELFF. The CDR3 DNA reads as TGTGCCAGCAGCTTGCCGGGACAGGTCAACACCGGGGAGCTGTTTTTT.